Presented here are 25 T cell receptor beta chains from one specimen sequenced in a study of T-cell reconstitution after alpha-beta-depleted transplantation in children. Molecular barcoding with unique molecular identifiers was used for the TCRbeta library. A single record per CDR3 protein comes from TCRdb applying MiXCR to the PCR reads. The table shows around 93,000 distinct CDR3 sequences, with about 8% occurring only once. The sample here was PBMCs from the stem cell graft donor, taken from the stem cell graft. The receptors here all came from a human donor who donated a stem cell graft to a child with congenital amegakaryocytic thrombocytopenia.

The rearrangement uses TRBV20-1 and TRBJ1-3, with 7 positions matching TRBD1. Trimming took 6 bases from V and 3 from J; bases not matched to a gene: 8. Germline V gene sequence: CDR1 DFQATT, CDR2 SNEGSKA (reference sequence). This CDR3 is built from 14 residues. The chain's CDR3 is CSASPGQYGNTIYF. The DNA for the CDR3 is TGCAGTGCCAGTCCGGGACAGTATGGAAACACCATATATTTT.

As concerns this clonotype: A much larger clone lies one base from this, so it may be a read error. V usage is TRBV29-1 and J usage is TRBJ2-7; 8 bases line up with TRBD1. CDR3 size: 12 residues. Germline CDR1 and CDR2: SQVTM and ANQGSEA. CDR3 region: CSVGTGIYDQYF. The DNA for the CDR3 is TGCAGCGTAGGGACAGGAATCTACGATCAGTACTTC.

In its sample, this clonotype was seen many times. CDR3 sequence: CASSQVVGLNTEAFF. The CDR3 DNA reads TGTGCCAGCAGCCAAGTTGTAGGGTTGAACACTGAAGCTTTCTTT. The chain employs TRBV14 and TRBJ1-1; D remains unclear. The length of the CDR3 is 15 residues. Germline loops: CDR1 SGHDN, CDR2 FVKESK. Trimming removed 1 base at V and 0 bases at J, with 9 bases between.

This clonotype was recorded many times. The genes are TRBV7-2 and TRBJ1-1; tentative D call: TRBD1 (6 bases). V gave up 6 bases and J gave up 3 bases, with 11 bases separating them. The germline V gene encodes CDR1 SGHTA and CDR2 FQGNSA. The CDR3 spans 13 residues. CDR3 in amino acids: CASSWTEDTEAFF. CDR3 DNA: TGTGCCAGCAGTTGGACAGAAGACACTGAAGCTTTCTTT.

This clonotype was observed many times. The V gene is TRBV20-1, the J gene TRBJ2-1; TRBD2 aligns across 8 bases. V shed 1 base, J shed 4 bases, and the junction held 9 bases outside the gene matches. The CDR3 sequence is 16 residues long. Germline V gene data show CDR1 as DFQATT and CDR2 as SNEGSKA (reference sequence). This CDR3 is CSARAVAGGRYNEQFF. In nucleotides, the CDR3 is TGCAGTGCTAGAGCAGTGGCGGGGGGCCGATACAATGAGCAGTTCTTC.

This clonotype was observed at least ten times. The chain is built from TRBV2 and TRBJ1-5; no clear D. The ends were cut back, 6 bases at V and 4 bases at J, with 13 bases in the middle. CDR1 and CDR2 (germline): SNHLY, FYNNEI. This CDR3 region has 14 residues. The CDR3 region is CASSGEYLNQPQHF. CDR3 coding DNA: TGTGCCAGCAGCGGGGAGTACCTTAATCAGCCCCAGCATTTT.

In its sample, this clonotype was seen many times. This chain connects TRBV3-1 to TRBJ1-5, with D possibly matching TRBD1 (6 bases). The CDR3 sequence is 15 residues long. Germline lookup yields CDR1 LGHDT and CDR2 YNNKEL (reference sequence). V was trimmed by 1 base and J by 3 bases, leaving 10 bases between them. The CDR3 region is CASSQGGQPNQPQHF. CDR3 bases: TGTGCCAGCAGCCAAGGGGGGCAGCCCAATCAGCCCCAGCATTTT.

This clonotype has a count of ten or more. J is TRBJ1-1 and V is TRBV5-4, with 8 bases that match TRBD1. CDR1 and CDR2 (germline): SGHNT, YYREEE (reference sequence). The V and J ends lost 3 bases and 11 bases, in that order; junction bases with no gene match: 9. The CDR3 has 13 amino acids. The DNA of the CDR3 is TGTGCCAGCAGCTCTACTGACAGGGGAAGGGCTTTCTTT. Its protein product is CASSSTDRGRAFF.

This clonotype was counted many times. CDR3 region: CASSQDYGRVGDTQYF. CDR3 in DNA: TGTGCCAGCAGCCAAGATTATGGGAGGGTCGGAGATACGCAGTATTTT. V gene TRBV3-1 combines with J gene TRBJ2-3, with 7 positions matching TRBD2. The J segment lost 5 bases and the V segment lost 0 bases, leaving 8 bases of the junction unmatched. Germline-derived CDR1 and CDR2 are LGHDT and YNNKEL (reference sequence). This CDR3 comprises 16 residues.

DNA for the CDR3: TGCGCCAGCAGCGCGAACTCGTACAATGAGCAGTTCTTC. It translates to CASSANSYNEQFF. The chain carries TRBV5-1 and TRBJ2-1; D remains unclear. The V and J ends lost 4 bases and 4 bases respectively, with 9 bases between them. The CDR3 has 13 amino acids. Germline CDR1 is SGHRS and CDR2 is YFSETQ.

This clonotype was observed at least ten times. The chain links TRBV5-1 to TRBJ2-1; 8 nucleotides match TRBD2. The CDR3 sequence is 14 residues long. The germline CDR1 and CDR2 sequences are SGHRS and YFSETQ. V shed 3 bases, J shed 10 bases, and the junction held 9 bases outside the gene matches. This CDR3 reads CASSSVFGTREQFF. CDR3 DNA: TGCGCCAGCAGCTCGGTGTTCGGGACTAGGGAGCAGTTCTTC.

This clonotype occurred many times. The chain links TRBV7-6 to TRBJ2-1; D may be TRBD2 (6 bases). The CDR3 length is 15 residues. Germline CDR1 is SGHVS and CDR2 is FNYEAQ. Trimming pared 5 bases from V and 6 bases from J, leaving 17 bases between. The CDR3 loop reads CASSPESGQFNEQFF. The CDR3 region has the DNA TGTGCCAGCAGCCCCGAGAGCGGGCAGTTCAATGAGCAGTTCTTC.

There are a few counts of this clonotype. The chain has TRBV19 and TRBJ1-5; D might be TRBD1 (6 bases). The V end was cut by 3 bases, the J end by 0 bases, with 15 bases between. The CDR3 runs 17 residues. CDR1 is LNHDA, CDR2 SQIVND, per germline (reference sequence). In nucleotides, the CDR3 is TGTGCCAGTAGTATCTTGGACGGGGGACATAGCAATCAGCCCCAGCATTTT. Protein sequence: CASSILDGGHSNQPQHF.

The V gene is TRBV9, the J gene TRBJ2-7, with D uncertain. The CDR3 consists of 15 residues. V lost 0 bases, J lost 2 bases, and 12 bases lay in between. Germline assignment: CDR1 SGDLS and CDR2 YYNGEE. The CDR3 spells CASSVGPATTYEQYF. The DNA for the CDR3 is TGTGCCAGCAGCGTAGGCCCAGCGACAACCTACGAGCAGTACTTC.

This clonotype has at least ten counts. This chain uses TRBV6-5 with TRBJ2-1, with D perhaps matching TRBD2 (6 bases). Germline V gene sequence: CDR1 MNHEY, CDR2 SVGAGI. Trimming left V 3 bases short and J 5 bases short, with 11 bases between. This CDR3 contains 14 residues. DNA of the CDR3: TGTGCCAGCAGTTATTGGGAGCGGGACAATGAGCAGTTCTTC. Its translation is CASSYWERDNEQFF.

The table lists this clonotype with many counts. CDR3 sequence (DNA): TGTGCCAGCAGCCTATCTCCCGGCAGCCCATATGGCTACACCTTC. This gives the protein CASSLSPGSPYGYTF. The chain links TRBV5-5 to TRBJ1-2; no firm D call. V lost 4 bases and J lost 5, with 18 bases in between. Germline V gene data show CDR1 as SGHKS and CDR2 as YYEKEE (reference sequence). This CDR3 is built from 15 residues.

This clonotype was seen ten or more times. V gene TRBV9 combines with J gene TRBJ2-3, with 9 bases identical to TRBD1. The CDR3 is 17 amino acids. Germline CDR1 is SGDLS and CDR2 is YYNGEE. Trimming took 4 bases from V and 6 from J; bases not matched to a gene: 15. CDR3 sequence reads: CASSPRTGVSFLDTQYF. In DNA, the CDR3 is TGTGCCAGCAGCCCAAGGACAGGGGTGTCATTTCTGGATACGCAGTATTTT.

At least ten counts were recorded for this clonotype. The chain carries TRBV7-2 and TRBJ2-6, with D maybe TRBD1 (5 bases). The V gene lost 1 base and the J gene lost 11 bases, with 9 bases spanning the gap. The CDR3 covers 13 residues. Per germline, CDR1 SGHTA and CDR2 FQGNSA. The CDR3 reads CASSLVTGDVLTF. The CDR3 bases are TGTGCCAGCAGCTTAGTAACAGGCGACGTCCTGACTTTC.

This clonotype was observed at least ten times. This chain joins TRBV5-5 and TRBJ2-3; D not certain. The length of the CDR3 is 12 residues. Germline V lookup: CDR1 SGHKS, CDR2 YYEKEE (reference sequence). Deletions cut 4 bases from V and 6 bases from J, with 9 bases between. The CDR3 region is CASSGTGDTQYF. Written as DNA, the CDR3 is TGTGCCAGCAGCGGTACCGGCGATACGCAGTATTTT.

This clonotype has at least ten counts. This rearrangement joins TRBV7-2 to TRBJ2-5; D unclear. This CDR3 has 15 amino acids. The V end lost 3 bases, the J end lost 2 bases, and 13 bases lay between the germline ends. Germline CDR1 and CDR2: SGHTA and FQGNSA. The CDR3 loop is CASSFDPTVQETQYF. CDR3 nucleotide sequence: TGTGCCAGCAGCTTTGACCCAACAGTACAAGAGACCCAGTACTTC.

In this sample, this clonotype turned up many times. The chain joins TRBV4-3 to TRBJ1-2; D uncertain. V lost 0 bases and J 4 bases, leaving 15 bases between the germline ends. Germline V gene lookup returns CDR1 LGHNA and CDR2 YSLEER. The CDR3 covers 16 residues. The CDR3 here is CASSQDFRSRIYGYTF. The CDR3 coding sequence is TGCGCCAGCAGCCAAGATTTCAGGTCACGGATCTATGGCTACACCTTC.

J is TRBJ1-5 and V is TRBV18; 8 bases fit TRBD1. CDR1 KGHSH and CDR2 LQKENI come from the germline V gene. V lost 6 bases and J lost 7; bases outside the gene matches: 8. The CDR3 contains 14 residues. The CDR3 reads CASSAGTGQQPQHF. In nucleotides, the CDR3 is TGTGCCAGCTCGGCCGGGACAGGTCAACAGCCCCAGCATTTT. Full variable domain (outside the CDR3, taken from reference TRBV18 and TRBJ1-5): NAGVMQNPRHLVRRRGQEARLRCSPMKGHSHVYWYRQLPEEGLKFMVYLQKENIIDESGMPKERFSAEFPKEGPSILRIQQVVRGDSAAYFCASSAGTGQQPQHFGDGTRLSIL.

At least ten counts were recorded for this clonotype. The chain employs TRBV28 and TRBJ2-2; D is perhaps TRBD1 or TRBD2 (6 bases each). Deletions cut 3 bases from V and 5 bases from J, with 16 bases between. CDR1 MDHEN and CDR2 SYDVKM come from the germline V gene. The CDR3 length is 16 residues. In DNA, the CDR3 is TGTGCCAGCAGTTTTATGGGGGGCGTACGAACCGGGGAGCTGTTTTTT. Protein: CASSFMGGVRTGELFF.

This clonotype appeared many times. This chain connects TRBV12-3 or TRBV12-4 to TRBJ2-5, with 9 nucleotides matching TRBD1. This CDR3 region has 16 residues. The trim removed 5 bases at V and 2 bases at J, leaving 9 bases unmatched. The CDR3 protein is CASSPGTGRSQETQYF. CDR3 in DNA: TGTGCCAGCAGTCCCGGGACAGGGCGGTCGCAAGAGACCCAGTACTTC.

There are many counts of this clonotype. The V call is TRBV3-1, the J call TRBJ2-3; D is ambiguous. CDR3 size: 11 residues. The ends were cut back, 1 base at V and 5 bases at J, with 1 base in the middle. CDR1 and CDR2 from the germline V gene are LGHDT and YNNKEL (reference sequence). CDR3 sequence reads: CASSQGDTQYF. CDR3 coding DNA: TGTGCCAGCAGCCAAGGAGATACGCAGTATTTT.